This T cell receptor (beta chain) was profiled in a study of blood T cells in healthy people across ages. With a J-beta primer mix and a sample-barcoded 5' primer, a second PCR ran about 6 to 11 cycles. There were at least 2.5 million CDR3-containing paired-end reads obtained from each sample. Via MiXCR, TCRdb re-called the 5' RACE reads, giving one row per CDR3 protein. This table holds about 1.4 million distinct CDR3 sequences, approximately 63% found once. Per-sample PBMC isolation yielded at least 7 million cells. V lost 3 bases and J 8 bases, leaving 16 bases between the germline ends. The CDR3 loop spans 13 amino acids. Germline CDR1 reads SQVTM; CDR2 reads ANQGSEA. Study observations and caveats: Calculation of diversity from one million T cells yielded estimates considered to be underestimates. Age advanced and TCR beta diversity per million T cells fell, roughly linearly.

This clonotype turned up a few times. Its antigen is unknown. The sample comprised blood. The origin of this receptor is a man between 18 and 35 years old in good health. The chain links TRBV29-1 to TRBJ1-2; D remains unclear. As DNA, the CDR3 is TGCAGCGTTGAGGTCGACCCGAGCAGCGGCTACACCTTC. This gives the protein CSVEVDPSSGYTF. The entire variable domain, with the rest obtained from reference TRBV29-1 and TRBJ1-2, is as follows: SAVISQKPSRDICQRGTSLTIQCQVDSQVTMMFWYRQQPGQSLTLIATANQGSEATYESGFVIDKFPISRPNLTFSTLTVSNMSPEDSSIYLCSVEVDPSSGYTFGSGTRLTVV.